Detailed here is one T cell receptor (beta chain). No cognate antigen has been identified for it. The instrument was an Illumina HiSeq 2000. TCR beta cDNA libraries were made by 5'RACE template switching that added a universal primer site and unique molecular identifiers. Priming for cDNA synthesis came from the TCR beta constant segment, and two successive PCR amplification steps followed. Under the source paper's analysis protocol: Reads were demultiplexed and grouped by UMI with MIGEC, and clonotypes were assembled and quantified with MiTCR. Only TCR cDNA sequences supported by at least two reads were kept to exclude erroneous sequences. Downstream repertoire analysis used the tcR package, and clonotypes were matched across fractions by CDR3 nucleotide sequence plus V segment. VDJmatch was used to annotate antigen specificity against VDJdb, with one amino acid substitution in CDR3 allowed. TCRdb reprocessed the reads, and each CDR3 protein sequence is entered once, without DNA. V and J calls and clone size were set by TCRdb, not the authors. The sample's table covers about 160,000 distinct CDR3 sequences. The ten largest account for roughly 20% of the sample.

The record originates from a study of T cells expressing NK-cell markers (dated by TCRdb to about 2020). Background for the entire study: TCR beta-chain repertoires were profiled in sorted CD3+CD56+NKG2C+, CD3+CD56+NKG2C- and CD3+CD56-NKG2C+ T-cell subsets from about 8 donors. Seven of the eight sequenced donors were HCMV-seropositive and one was HCMV-seronegative. The study sequenced eight donors, all healthy volunteers chosen at random: three men and five women. Libraries were sequenced as 2 x 150 bp reads on Illumina HiSeq 2000/2500, MiSeq or NextSeq. What the research found in general, with its limitations: In several donors, the dominant CD3+CD56+NKG2C+ clonotypes were found to rank among the top 10 CD8+ clonotypes and to make up about 1.0-7.5% of CD8+ T cells. It remained unclear whether the expanded NKG2C-expressing T cell clones were specific for HCMV antigens. Those dominant clonotypes were again the most abundant among CD3+CD56-NKG2C+ cells in a few donors, at about 28.3-65%.

The CDR3 runs 17 amino acids, cysteine and phenylalanine included. Nucleotide data are not available. The germline V gene gives CDR1 as SGHRS and CDR2 as YFSETQ. HCMV-specific IgG was detected in serum with a commercial ELISA kit to determine HCMV serostatus. Peripheral blood mononuclear cells were isolated from blood by Ficoll density gradient centrifugation. Source material: blood T cells: a sorted CD56 or NKG2C T cell subset, CD4+ or CD8+ T cells, or bulk PBMC T cells (not recorded which). This sequence uses TRBV5-1 and TRBJ2-3; the TCRdb call, TRBD1, lacks DNA for checking. The sequence was obtained from a woman between 18 and 70 years old in good health. Here the CDR3 is given as CASSPARSGVLTDTQYF.